This entry lists 28 T cell receptor beta chains sequenced from one sample in a study of T-cell memory formation after mild COVID-19. From the 5' RACE reads, TCRdb called clonotypes with MiXCR, one entry per CDR3 protein. The sample has fewer than 500,000 distinct CDR3 sequences; roughly 25% are singletons. Material: PBMCs or a T cell subset sorted from them (not recorded which). Receptors originate from an adult woman who had mild COVID-19 (a few samples of this study predate the infection). Cell type and time point are not known.

This chain joins TRBV7-6 and TRBJ2-5; D may match TRBD1 or TRBD2 (5 bases each). The CDR3 is 14 residues long. V lost 4 bases and J lost 4, with 13 bases in between. CDR1 is SGHVS and CDR2 is FNYEAQ in the germline V gene. CDR3 coding DNA: TGTGCCAGCAGCTCCACCGGGACGCGAGAGACCCAGTACTTC. Amino acids: CASSSTGTRETQYF.

This clonotype was observed at least ten times. This chain uses TRBV24-1 with TRBJ2-5, with 11 bases identical to TRBD2. The V gene's germline CDR1 is KGHDR and CDR2 SFDVKD. The junction had 4 bases not matched to a gene; V was cut back by 3 bases and J by 2 bases. CDR3 length: 16 residues. The DNA of the CDR3 is TGTGCCACCAGTGATCCCGGGACTAGCGGTCAAGAGACCCAGTACTTC. Amino acids: CATSDPGTSGQETQYF.

The chain recombines TRBV7-9 with TRBJ1-2, with D possibly being TRBD1 (6 bases). The V end was cut by 5 bases, the J end by 6 bases, with 16 bases between. The CDR3 runs 14 residues. Germline values: CDR1 SEHNR, CDR2 FQNEAQ (reference sequence). The CDR3 region has the DNA TGTGCCAGCAGCCGAGGCGGGGGCCAGGATGGCTACACCTTC. Its translation: CASSRGGGQDGYTF.

The genes are TRBV24-1 and TRBJ2-5; the D gene is possibly TRBD1 (6 bases). The CDR3 has 14 amino acids. V dropped 3 bases and J dropped 2 bases, with 9 bases sitting between them. The germline gives CDR1 KGHDR, CDR2 SFDVKD. For the CDR3, the DNA is TGTGCCACCAGTGATCCCGGACAGCAAGAGACCCAGTACTTC. This sequence encodes CATSDPGQQETQYF.

This rearrangement joins TRBV5-1 to TRBJ1-1; 8 bases map to TRBD1. The CDR3 is 16 residues long. Germline CDR1 is SGHRS and CDR2 is YFSETQ. The trim removed 2 bases at V and 0 bases at J, leaving 6 bases unmatched. The CDR3: CASSLGQGLLNTEAFF. Here the CDR3 DNA reads TGCGCCAGCAGCTTAGGACAGGGACTTCTGAACACTGAAGCTTTCTTT.

A few counts support this clonotype. One junction end disagrees with the germline gene, perhaps due to a read error. This chain links TRBV7-7 with TRBJ1-4; D is unresolved. The germline gives CDR1 SSHAT, CDR2 FNYEAQ (reference sequence). The CDR3 consists of 17 residues. DNA for the CDR3: TGTGCTAGCAGCTTAGCGGCGGCTTCGCCTTCTAATGAAAAACTGTTTTTT. It specifies CASSLAAASPSNEKLFF.

The chain joins TRBV6-2 or TRBV6-3 to TRBJ2-6; no firm D call. The CDR3 runs to 14 residues. Germline assignment: CDR1 MNHEY and CDR2 SVGEGT. V was shortened by 6 bases and J by 4 bases, with 10 bases between the two germline ends. In DNA, the CDR3 is TGTGCCAGCAGCCTATTGAGGGGGGCCAACGTCCTGACTTTC. Translated, it gives CASSLLRGANVLTF.

The chain carries TRBV5-8 and TRBJ1-1; D might be TRBD1 (6 bases). V was trimmed by 0 bases and J by 3 bases, leaving 12 bases between them. The CDR3 consists of 15 residues. The V gene's germline CDR1 is SGHTS and CDR2 YDEGEE. CDR3 sequence: CASSLEWHRDTEAFF. Here the CDR3 DNA reads TGTGCCAGCAGCTTGGAGTGGCACAGGGACACTGAAGCTTTCTTT.

This clonotype was counted between two and nine times. The J gene is TRBJ2-7, the V gene TRBV9; 10 nucleotides match TRBD2. The CDR3 runs to 14 residues. Germline assignment: CDR1 SGDLS and CDR2 YYNGEE. The ends lost 4 bases at V and 5 bases at J; junction bases unmatched: 6. The CDR3 loop is CASSLRSGRNEQYF. DNA for the CDR3: TGTGCCAGCAGCCTGCGTAGCGGGAGGAACGAGCAGTACTTC.

This clonotype has only a few counts. The V gene is TRBV11-2, the J gene TRBJ1-1; D uncertain. The germline V and J ends were trimmed by 2 bases and 3 bases, with 10 bases remaining between them. Germline lookup yields CDR1 SGHAT and CDR2 FQNNGV. The length of the CDR3 is 14 residues. CDR3 DNA sequence: TGTGCCAGCAGCTTATACGTGTCGGACACTGAAGCTTTCTTT. Residues: CASSLYVSDTEAFF.

This clonotype was seen a handful of times. The chain is built from TRBV30 and TRBJ1-3, with 8 bases identical to TRBD1. The germline V gene encodes CDR1 GTSNPN and CDR2 SVGIG (reference sequence). The CDR3 runs 15 residues. The J segment lost 1 base and the V segment lost 1 base, leaving 3 bases of the junction unmatched. CDR3 region: CAWSGQGFSGNTIYF. The DNA of the CDR3 is TGTGCCTGGAGTGGACAGGGGTTTTCTGGAAACACCATATATTTT.

This clonotype was seen a handful of times. This chain uses TRBV29-1 with TRBJ1-1, with no clear D. Germline-derived CDR1 and CDR2 are SQVTM and ANQGSEA. The CDR3 length is 15 residues. V shed 8 bases and J shed 0 bases, with 19 bases lying between them. Here the CDR3 DNA reads TGCAGCACCCGAGGATCAGGCACATTGAACACTGAAGCTTTCTTT. Amino acids: CSTRGSGTLNTEAFF.

This clonotype was recorded a few times. The chain joins TRBV5-1 to TRBJ2-1, with 9 bases matching TRBD1. The CDR3 runs 17 residues. Germline CDR1 reads SGHRS; CDR2 reads YFSETQ. With V trimmed by 4 bases and J by 0 bases, 8 bases remained unmatched. This CDR3 is CASSRQGGGDSYNEQFF. The CDR3 nucleotides read TGCGCCAGCAGCAGACAGGGGGGCGGGGACTCCTACAATGAGCAGTTCTTC.

The chain recombines TRBV5-6 with TRBJ2-7; perhaps D is TRBD1 or TRBD2 (6 bases each). CDR3 length: 13 residues. Trimming removed 6 bases at V and 6 bases at J, with 16 bases between. Germline CDR1 reads SGHDT; CDR2 reads YYEEEE. The CDR3, as DNA: TGTGCCAGCAAAACGGGGGTAGGGGGCGAGCAGTACTTC. Its protein is CASKTGVGGEQYF.

The chain employs TRBV15 and TRBJ2-1; possibly TRBD2 for D (5 bases). V was cut by 1 base and J by 4 bases, with 8 bases left in between. This CDR3 contains 14 residues. The germline V gene has CDR1 LNHNV and CDR2 YYDKDF (reference sequence). CDR3 residues: CATSRVGRYNEQFF. For the CDR3, the DNA is TGTGCCACCAGCAGAGTGGGGAGATACAATGAGCAGTTCTTC.

The chain employs TRBV24-1 and TRBJ2-1; D is possibly TRBD2 (5 bases). The CDR3 is 14 amino acids. From germline, CDR1 is KGHDR and CDR2 SFDVKD. V was trimmed by 9 bases and J by 4 bases, leaving 15 bases between them. CDR3 coding DNA: TGTGCCACCGGGAGTAGCGTCGATTACAATGAGCAGTTCTTC. It encodes CATGSSVDYNEQFF.

This clonotype was counted only a few times. The CDR3 protein is CASSVSAGGYYEQYF. CDR3 in DNA: TGTGCCAGCAGTGTATCGGCGGGGGGCTACTACGAGCAGTACTTC. V gene TRBV7-2 combines with J gene TRBJ2-7; the match to TRBD2 covers 8 bases. J lost 3 bases, V lost 6 bases, and 10 bases had no gene match. The CDR3 has 15 amino acids. From germline, CDR1 is SGHTA and CDR2 FQGNSA.

This chain uses TRBV28 with TRBJ2-5, with D possibly matching TRBD1 (5 bases). This CDR3 contains 12 residues. V was clipped by 7 bases and J by 7 bases, with 13 bases between them. Per germline, CDR1 MDHEN and CDR2 SYDVKM. The DNA for the CDR3 is TGTGCCAGCAATCCAGGGAAGGGGACCCAGTACTTC. Translation: CASNPGKGTQYF.

In DNA, the CDR3 is TGCAGTGCCAAGCGGGAGGGCCCCACCGGGGAGCTGTTTTTT. Residues: CSAKREGPTGELFF. The V call is TRBV20-1, the J call TRBJ2-2, with TRBD2 identical over 10 bases. Germline assignment: CDR1 DFQATT and CDR2 SNEGSKA (reference sequence). The CDR3 sequence is 14 residues long. V shed 6 bases, J shed 4 bases, and the junction held 5 bases outside the gene matches.

The chain carries TRBV7-9 and TRBJ2-1; 12 bases agree with TRBD2. V was pared by 7 bases and J by 4 bases, with 8 bases of the junction left unmatched. CDR1 is SEHNR, CDR2 FQNEAQ, per germline (reference sequence). The CDR3 is 16 amino acids. The CDR3 sequence: CASTPASGGAYNEQFF. The CDR3 region has the DNA TGTGCCAGCACCCCCGCTAGCGGGGGGGCTTACAATGAGCAGTTCTTC.

This sequence joins TRBV18 and TRBJ2-1, with D unclear. Germline assignment: CDR1 KGHSH and CDR2 LQKENI. This CDR3 contains 18 residues. V was clipped by 4 bases and J by 0 bases, with 19 bases between them. The CDR3 bases are TGTGCCAGCTCACGGTATACGGGCGGACGGAGCTCCTACAATGAGCAGTTCTTC. Translating it yields CASSRYTGGRSSYNEQFF.

This clonotype was detected a few times. The rearrangement joins TRBV5-1 to TRBJ2-1, with 10 positions matching TRBD2. Unmatched junction bases numbered 10, after V lost 1 base and J lost 15 bases. The CDR3 has 14 residues. Germline V CDR1 and CDR2: SGHRS, YFSETQ. CDR3 amino acids: CASSLQAGSGRRFF. The CDR3 nucleotides are TGCGCCAGCAGCTTGCAGGCAGGTAGCGGGAGGCGGTTCTTC.

This rearrangement joins TRBV1 to TRBJ2-7; TRBD2 was called by the table and not checked on the DNA. TRBV1 is described as a pseudogene. The length of the CDR3 is 15 residues. Written as DNA, the CDR3 is TGCACCAGGACTACTAGCGGGAGGTCCTCCTACGAGCAGTACTTC. It codes for CTRTTSGRSSYEQYF.

This clonotype was observed a few times. The rearrangement uses TRBV9 and TRBJ2-7; 8 nucleotides agree with TRBD1. J was trimmed by 4 bases and V by 4 bases; bases with no gene match: 7. Germline V lookup: CDR1 SGDLS, CDR2 YYNGEE. This CDR3 has 14 residues. The DNA for the CDR3 is TGTGCCAGCAGCAGGACAGGGTCGAAATACGAGCAGTACTTC. As protein: CASSRTGSKYEQYF.

This clonotype was seen a few times. CDR3 in amino acids: CSARDRLAGQGGSEAFF. The CDR3 nucleotides read TGCAGTGCTAGAGATAGGCTGGCGGGTCAGGGTGGTTCTGAAGCTTTCTTT. The chain employs TRBV20-1 and TRBJ1-1; D possibly corresponds to TRBD1 (5 bases). Germline CDR1 DFQATT, CDR2 SNEGSKA (reference sequence). This CDR3 spans 17 amino acids. V lost 0 bases, J lost 6 bases, and 23 bases lay in between.

The genes are TRBV11-2 and TRBJ1-2, with 10 bases lining up with TRBD1. There are 15 residues in the CDR3. V gave up 1 base and J gave up 3 bases; unmatched junction bases: 2. CDR1 is SGHAT and CDR2 is FQNNGV in the germline V gene. In DNA form, the CDR3 reads TGTGCCAGCAGCTTAGCGACAGGGGGCCACTATGGCTACACCTTC. Translation: CASSLATGGHYGYTF. The whole variable domain, remainder taken from reference TRBV11-2 and TRBJ1-2, is EAGVAQSPRYKIIEKRQSVAFWCNPISGHATLYWYQQILGQGPKLLIQFQNNGVVDDSQLPKDRFSAERLKGVDSTLKIQPAKLEDSAVYLCASSLATGGHYGYTFGSGTRLTVV.

The chain has TRBV25-1 and TRBJ2-5; unclear D gene. CDR1 MGHDK and CDR2 SYGVNS come from the germline V gene. This CDR3 region has 13 residues. V lost 4 bases and J 3 bases, leaving 9 bases between the germline ends. The CDR3 reads CASSGGIEETQYF. CDR3 nucleotides: TGTGCCAGCAGTGGTGGGATCGAAGAGACCCAGTACTTC.

This clonotype appeared once. The chain carries TRBV20-1 and TRBJ1-1; D unresolved. Trimming cost V 0 bases and J 8 bases, with 19 bases left between them. CDR1 is DFQATT, CDR2 SNEGSKA, per germline (reference sequence). The CDR3 is 15 residues long. This CDR3 reads CSARDRQLPAGEAFF. CDR3 DNA sequence: TGCAGTGCTAGAGATCGGCAGCTCCCAGCCGGGGAAGCTTTCTTT.